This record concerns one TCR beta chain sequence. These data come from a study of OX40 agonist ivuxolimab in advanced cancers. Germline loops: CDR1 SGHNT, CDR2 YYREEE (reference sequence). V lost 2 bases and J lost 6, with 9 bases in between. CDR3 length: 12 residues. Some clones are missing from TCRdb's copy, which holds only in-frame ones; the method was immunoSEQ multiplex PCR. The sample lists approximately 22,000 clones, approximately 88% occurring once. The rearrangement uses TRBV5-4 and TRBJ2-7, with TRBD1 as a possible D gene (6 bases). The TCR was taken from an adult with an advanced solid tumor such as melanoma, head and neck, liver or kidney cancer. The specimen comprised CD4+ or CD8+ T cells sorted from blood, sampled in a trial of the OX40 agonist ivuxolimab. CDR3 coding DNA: TGTGCCAGCAGCTTATGGGGGCGCGAGCAGTACTTC. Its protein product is CASSLWGREQYF.